A selection of T cell receptor beta chains follows, all from one sample in a study of control samples from healthy donors and cancer patients. The protocol was immunoSEQ multiplex PCR, while the TCRdb copy is restricted to in-frame clones and leaves out a portion. This sample has about 160,000 clones, with about 90% found just once. Sequencing used blood. The receptors shown here come from a man in his thirties or forties in good health. Both conserved end residues are part of each CDR3.

J gene,V gene,CDR3 protein
TRBJ2-5,TRBV7-2,CASSPVRGPRETQYF
TRBJ1-6,TRBV6-4,CASSDQAGSPLHF
TRBJ2-3,TRBV6-5,CASSLLGTPSTDTQYF
TRBJ1-2,TRBV7-9,CASSPVDFGEGYTF
TRBJ2-1,TRBV6-6,CASSYEANEQFF
TRBJ1-4,TRBV28,CASSAGGATNEKLFF
TRBJ2-7,TRBV7-9,CASSSRGYEQYF
TRBJ1-3,TRBV14,CASSARHSGNTIYF
TRBJ1-5,TRBV25-1,CASGGGNNQPQHF
TRBJ1-2,TRBV5-4,CASSPGQPWTYGYTF
TRBJ1-3,TRBV25-1,CASSEFYSGNTIYF
TRBJ1-5,TRBV28,CASSLLVWGYSNQPQHF
TRBJ2-3,TRBV19,CASNRPGGTDTQYF
TRBJ2-7,TRBV15,CATSRDPGLSYEQYF
TRBJ1-2,TRBV7-8,CASRRNRGEAYTF
TRBJ2-5,TRBV2,CANKTSGDQETQYF
TRBJ1-1,TRBV5-8,CASSRVDWAFF
TRBJ2-5,TRBV25-1,CASSELPGLAVQETQYF
TRBJ1-2,TRBV5-1,CASSLGSTDGYTF
TRBJ2-3,TRBV7-9,CASSSSGGTDTQYF
TRBJ2-7,TRBV7-8,CASSPLSEVYEQYF
TRBJ2-3,TRBV4-3,CASSRDSWTDTQYF
TRBJ1-5,TRBV5-1,CASSLQGNQPQHF
TRBJ2-2,TRBV4-1,CASSQEARGGELFF
TRBJ1-5,TRBV12-3/TRBV12-4,CASTPGGQPQHF
TRBJ2-7,TRBV15,CATSRGALGNEQYF
TRBJ2-7,TRBV5-1,CASSLRGEVYEQYF
TRBJ1-5,TRBV2,CASSSTDSNQPQHF
TRBJ1-2,TRBV24-1,CATSDPTAYGYTF